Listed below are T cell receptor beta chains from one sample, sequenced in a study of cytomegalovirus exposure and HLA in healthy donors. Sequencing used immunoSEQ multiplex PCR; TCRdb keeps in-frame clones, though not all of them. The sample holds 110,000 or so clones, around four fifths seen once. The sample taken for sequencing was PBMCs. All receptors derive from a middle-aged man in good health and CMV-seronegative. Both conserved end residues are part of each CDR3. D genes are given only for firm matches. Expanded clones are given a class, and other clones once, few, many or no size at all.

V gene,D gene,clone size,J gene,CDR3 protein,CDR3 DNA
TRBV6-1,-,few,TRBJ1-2,CASSSSGGALGYTF,TGTGCCAGCAGTTCCTCAGGAGGGGCGCTTGGCTACACCTTC
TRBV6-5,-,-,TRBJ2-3,CASSRGRSTDTQYF,TGTGCCAGCAGTAGGGGTCGCAGCACAGATACGCAGTATTTT
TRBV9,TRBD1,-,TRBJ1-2,CASSVEGWDRVDGYTF,TGTGCCAGCAGCGTAGAGGGGTGGGACAGGGTGGATGGCTACACCTTC
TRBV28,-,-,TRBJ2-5,CASSPPGQETQYF,TGTGCCAGCAGTCCCCCAGGGCAAGAGACCCAGTACTTC
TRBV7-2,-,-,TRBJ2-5,CASSLAFLGGETQYF,TGTGCCAGCAGCTTAGCTTTTCTGGGAGGAGAGACCCAGTACTTC
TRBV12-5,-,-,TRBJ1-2,CASGLGDYGYTF,TGTGCTAGTGGTTTAGGAGACTATGGCTACACCTTC
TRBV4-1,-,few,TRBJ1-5,CASSQVPPNNQPQHF,TGCGCCAGCAGCCAAGTTCCTCCTAACAATCAGCCCCAGCATTTT
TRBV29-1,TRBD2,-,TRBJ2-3,CSVAGGSTDTQYF,TGCAGCGTTGCGGGGGGGAGCACAGATACGCAGTATTTT
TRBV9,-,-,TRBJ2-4,CASSVGAGETKNIQYF,TGTGCCAGCAGCGTAGGAGCAGGGGAAACCAAAAACATTCAGTACTTC
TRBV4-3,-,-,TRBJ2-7,CASSQGRDSFYEQYF,TGCGCCAGCAGCCAAGGCCGGGACTCATTCTACGAGCAGTACTTC
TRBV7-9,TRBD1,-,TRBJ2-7,CASSPGQDPYEQYF,TGTGCCAGCAGCCCGGGACAGGACCCTTACGAGCAGTACTTC
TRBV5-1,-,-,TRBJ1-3,CASSLAPPGSGNTIYF,TGCGCCAGCAGCTTGGCCCCCCCGGGCTCTGGAAACACCATATATTTT
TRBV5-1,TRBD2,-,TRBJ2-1,CASSLAGRENYNEQFF,TGCGCCAGCAGCTTGGCCGGGCGGGAGAACTACAATGAGCAGTTCTTC
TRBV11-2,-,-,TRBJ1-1,CASSRRVQAEAFF,TGTGCCAGCAGCCGGCGCGTACAGGCTGAAGCTTTCTTT
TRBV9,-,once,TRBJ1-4,CASSSSGTTNEKLFF,TGTGCCAGCAGCTCTTCAGGGACAACTAATGAAAAACTGTTTTTT
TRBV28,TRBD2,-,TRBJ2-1,CASLLAGGNSYNEQFF,TGTGCCAGCCTACTAGCGGGAGGGAACTCGTACAATGAGCAGTTCTTC
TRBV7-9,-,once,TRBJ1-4,CASSNLGKEASNEKLFF,TGTGCCAGCAGCAACTTGGGAAAGGAGGCCTCTAATGAAAAACTGTTTTTT
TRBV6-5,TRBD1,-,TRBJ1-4,CASSPDRGRNEKLFF,TGTGCCAGCAGTCCCGACAGGGGAAGGAATGAAAAACTGTTTTTT
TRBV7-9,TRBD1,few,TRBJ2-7,CASSIDRERNEQYF,TGTGCCAGCAGCATAGACAGGGAAAGGAACGAGCAGTACTTC
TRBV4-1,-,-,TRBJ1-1,CASSQVTGQSTEAFF,TGCGCCAGCAGCCAGGTAACAGGTCAATCCACTGAAGCTTTCTTT
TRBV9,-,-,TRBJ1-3,CASSLSGTGNTIYF,TGTGCCAGCAGCCTATCAGGGACTGGAAACACCATATATTTT
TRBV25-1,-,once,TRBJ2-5,CASSESAGETQYF,TGTGCCAGCAGTGAAAGTGCGGGGGAGACCCAGTACTTC
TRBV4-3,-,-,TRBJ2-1,CASSQDSSLSRSEQFF,TGCGCCAGCAGCCAAGATAGCAGCTTATCCCGGTCTGAGCAGTTCTTC
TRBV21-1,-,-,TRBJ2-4,CARKILPARRVVNSQYF,TGTGCCCGAAAAATATTACCGGCGAGGCGGGTGGTGAACAGTCAGTACTTC
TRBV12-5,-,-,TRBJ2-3,CASGFGQGGDTQYF,TGTGCTAGTGGTTTTGGGCAGGGTGGAGATACGCAGTATTTT
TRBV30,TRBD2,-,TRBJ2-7,CAWKGGGAGTYEQYF,TGTGCCTGGAAGGGCGGGGGGGCGGGGACCTACGAGCAGTACTTC
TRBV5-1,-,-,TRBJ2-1,CASSLLAGRNEQFF,TGCGCCAGCAGCTTGTTGGCAGGGCGAAATGAGCAGTTCTTC
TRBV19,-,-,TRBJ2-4,CASTEIGGGRNIQYF,TGTGCCAGTACGGAGATCGGGGGTGGAAGAAACATTCAGTACTTC
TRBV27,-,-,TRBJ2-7,CASSPGTGYSSYEQYF,TGTGCCAGCAGTCCGGGAACAGGGTATTCTTCCTACGAGCAGTACTTC
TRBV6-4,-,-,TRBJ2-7,CASSRSRVREQYF,TGTGCCAGCAGTCGAAGCCGAGTGAGGGAGCAGTACTTC
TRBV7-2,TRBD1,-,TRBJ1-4,CASSLAAGQGVKLFF,TGTGCCAGCAGCTTAGCCGCGGGACAGGGCGTAAAACTGTTTTTT
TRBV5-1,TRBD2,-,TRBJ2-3,CASSLALGGGPQVFDTQYF,TGCGCCAGCAGCTTGGCCCTGGGCGGGGGTCCCCAAGTGTTTGATACGCAGTATTTT
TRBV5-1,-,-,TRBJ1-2,CASSLGGSSKTALGYTF,TGCGCCAGCAGCTTAGGGGGTTCAAGCAAGACAGCCTTAGGCTACACCTTC
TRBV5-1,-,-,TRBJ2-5,CASSLGGSQETQYF,TGCGCCAGCAGCTTGGGAGGCAGTCAAGAGACCCAGTACTTC
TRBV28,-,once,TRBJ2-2,CATSLAGTGELFF,TGTGCCACCTCCCTGGCGGGCACCGGGGAGCTGTTTTTT
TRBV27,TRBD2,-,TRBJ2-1,CASSPRLAGGRNEQFF,TGTGCCAGCAGTCCCCGTCTAGCGGGAGGGAGGAATGAGCAGTTCTTC
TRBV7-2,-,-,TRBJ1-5,CASSLGRGSGQPQHF,TGTGCCAGCAGCTTGGGCAGGGGCTCGGGTCAGCCCCAGCATTTT
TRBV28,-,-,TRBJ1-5,CASSFSPKPGNQPQHF,TGTGCCAGCAGTTTTTCTCCGAAGCCGGGCAATCAGCCCCAGCATTTT
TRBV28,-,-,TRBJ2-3,CASSLPTSTDTQYF,TGTGCCAGCAGTTTACCAACAAGCACAGATACGCAGTATTTT
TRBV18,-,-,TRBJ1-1,CASSPDQGLAFF,TGTGCCAGCTCACCTGATCAGGGGTTGGCTTTCTTT
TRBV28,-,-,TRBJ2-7,CASSFTGDFYEQYF,TGTGCCAGCAGTTTCACAGGGGACTTCTACGAGCAGTACTTC
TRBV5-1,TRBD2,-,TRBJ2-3,CASSLGLAVATDTQYF,TGCGCCAGCAGCTTGGGACTAGCGGTCGCCACAGATACGCAGTATTTT
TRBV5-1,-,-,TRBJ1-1,CASSVRTANTEAFF,TGCGCCAGTTCTGTGAGGACAGCGAACACTGAAGCTTTCTTT
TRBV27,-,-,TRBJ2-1,CASSFGGNRLNEQFF,TGTGCCAGCAGTTTTGGGGGGAACCGATTGAATGAGCAGTTCTTC
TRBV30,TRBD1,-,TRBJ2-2,CAWSKTGTGGVFGELFF,TGTGCCTGGAGTAAAACCGGGACAGGGGGAGTTTTCGGGGAGCTGTTTTTT
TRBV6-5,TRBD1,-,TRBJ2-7,CASSYGTGAYEQYF,TGTGCCAGCAGTTATGGGACAGGGGCCTACGAGCAGTACTTC